This TCR beta chain was found in a study of T cell responses to AZD1222 COVID-19 vaccine. Study results and limitations: Researchers took repertoire samples only after the peak T cell response had come.

Only one count was recorded for this clone. What it binds is unknown. The CDR3 loop spans 15 amino acids. Germline V gives CDR1 KGHDR, CDR2 SFDVKD. Unmatched junction bases numbered 8, after V lost 7 bases and J lost 5 bases. The assay was immunoSEQ multiplex PCR, and TCRdb's table has in-frame clones only and misses some. The table lists 95,000 to 150,000 clones, more than 70% of them singletons. Here the sequenced sample was peripheral blood, taken on day 0 of AZD1222 vaccination. This sequence was found in an adult in good health. This chain uses TRBV24-1 with TRBJ2-5, with TRBD2 matching 11 bases. The CDR3 is CATSGDPSGGETQYF. The DNA of the CDR3 is TGTGCCACCAGCGGGGATCCTAGCGGGGGGGAGACCCAGTACTTC.